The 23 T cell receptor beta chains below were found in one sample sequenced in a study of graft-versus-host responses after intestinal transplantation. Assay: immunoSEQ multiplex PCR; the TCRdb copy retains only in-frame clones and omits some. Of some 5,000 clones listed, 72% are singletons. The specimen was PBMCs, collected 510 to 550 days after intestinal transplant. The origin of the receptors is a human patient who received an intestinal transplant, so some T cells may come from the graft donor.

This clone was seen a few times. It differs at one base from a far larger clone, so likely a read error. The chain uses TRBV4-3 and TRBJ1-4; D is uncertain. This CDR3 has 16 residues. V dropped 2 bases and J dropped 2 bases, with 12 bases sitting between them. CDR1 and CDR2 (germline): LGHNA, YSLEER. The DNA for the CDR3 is TGCGCCAGCAGCCAATATCTGGGGTTCACTAATGAAAAACTGTTTTTT. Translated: CASSQYLGFTNEKLFF.

The CDR3 DNA reads TGTGCCAGCAGCCGCGAGACGCAGTATTTT. This codes for CASSRETQYF. The chain is built from TRBV7-3 and TRBJ2-3, with unresolved D. Germline V gene lookup returns CDR1 SGHTA and CDR2 FQGTGA. This CDR3 has 10 residues. The germline V and J ends were trimmed by 5 bases and 9 bases, with 6 bases remaining between them.

The CDR3 here is CASSAEVPPYEQYF. The CDR3, as DNA: TGCGCCAGCAGTGCCGAGGTACCCCCCTACGAGCAGTACTTC. This rearrangement joins TRBV10-1 to TRBJ2-7; D call uncertain. This CDR3 is built from 14 residues. V dropped 4 bases and J dropped 2 bases, with 12 bases sitting between them. Germline CDR1 WNHNN, CDR2 SYGVQD (reference sequence).

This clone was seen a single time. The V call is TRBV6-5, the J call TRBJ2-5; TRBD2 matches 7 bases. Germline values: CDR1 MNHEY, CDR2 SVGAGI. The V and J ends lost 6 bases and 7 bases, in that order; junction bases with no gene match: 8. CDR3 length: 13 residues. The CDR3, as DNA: TGTGCCAGCAGCCGGGGGGACGACGTGACCCAGTACTTC. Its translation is CASSRGDDVTQYF.

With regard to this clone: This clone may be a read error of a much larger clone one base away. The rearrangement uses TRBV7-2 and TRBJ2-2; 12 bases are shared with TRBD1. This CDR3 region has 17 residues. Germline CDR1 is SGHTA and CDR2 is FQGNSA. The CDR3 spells CASSWGDRGLETGKLFF. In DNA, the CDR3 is TGTGCCAGCAGCTGGGGGGACAGGGGGCTAGAAACCGGGAAGCTGTTTTTT.

The CDR3 DNA reads as TGTGCCAGCAGCTGTCGACAGGATGAAAAACTGTTTTTT. Residues: CASSCRQDEKLFF. The J gene is TRBJ1-4, the V gene TRBV5-4; possible D gene TRBD1, 6 bases. The CDR3 is made up of 13 amino acids. V was shortened by 3 bases and J by 6 bases, with 9 bases between the two germline ends. CDR1 SGHNT and CDR2 YYREEE come from the germline V gene (reference sequence). Supplemented by reference TRBV5-4 and TRBJ1-4, the full variable domain reads ETGVTQSPTHLIKTRGQQVTLRCSSQSGHNTVSWYQQALGQGPQFIFQYYREEENGRGNFPPRFSGLQFPNYSSELNVNALELDDSALYLCASSCRQDEKLFFGSGTQLSVL.

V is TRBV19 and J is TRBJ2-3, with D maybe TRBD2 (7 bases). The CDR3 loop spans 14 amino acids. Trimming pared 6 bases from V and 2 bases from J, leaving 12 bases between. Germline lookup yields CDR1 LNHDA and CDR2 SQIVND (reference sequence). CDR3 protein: CASSLGGPTDTQYF. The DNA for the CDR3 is TGTGCCAGTAGCCTCGGGGGGCCCACAGATACGCAGTATTTT. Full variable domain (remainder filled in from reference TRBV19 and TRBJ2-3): DGGITQSPKYLFRKEGQNVTLSCEQNLNHDAMYWYRQDPGQGLRLIYYSQIVNDFQKGDIAEGYSVSREKKESFPLTVTSAQKNPTAFYLCASSLGGPTDTQYFGPGTRLTVL.

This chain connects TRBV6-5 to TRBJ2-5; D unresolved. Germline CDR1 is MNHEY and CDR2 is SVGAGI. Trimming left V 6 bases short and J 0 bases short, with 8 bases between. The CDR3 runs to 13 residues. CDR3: CASRWGNQETQYF. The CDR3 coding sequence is TGTGCCAGCAGATGGGGAAACCAAGAGACCCAGTACTTC.

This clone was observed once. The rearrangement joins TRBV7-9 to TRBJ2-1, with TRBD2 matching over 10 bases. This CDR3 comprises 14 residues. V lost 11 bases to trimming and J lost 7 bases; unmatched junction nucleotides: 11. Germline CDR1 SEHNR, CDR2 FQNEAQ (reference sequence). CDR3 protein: CAGFGGTSENEQFF. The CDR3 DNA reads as TGTGCCGGATTTGGAGGGACTAGCGAGAATGAGCAGTTCTTC.

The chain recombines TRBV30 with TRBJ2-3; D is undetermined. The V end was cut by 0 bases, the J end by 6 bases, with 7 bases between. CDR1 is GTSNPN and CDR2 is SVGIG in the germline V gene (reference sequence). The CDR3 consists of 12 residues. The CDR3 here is CAWSVVPDTQYF. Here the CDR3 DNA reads TGTGCCTGGAGTGTAGTACCCGATACGCAGTATTTT.

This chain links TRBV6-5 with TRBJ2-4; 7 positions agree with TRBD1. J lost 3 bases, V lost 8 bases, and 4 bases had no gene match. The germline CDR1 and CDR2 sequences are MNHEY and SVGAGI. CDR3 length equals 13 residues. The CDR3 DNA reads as TGTGCCAGCCACAGGGGCGACAAAAACATTCAGTACTTC. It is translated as CASHRGDKNIQYF.

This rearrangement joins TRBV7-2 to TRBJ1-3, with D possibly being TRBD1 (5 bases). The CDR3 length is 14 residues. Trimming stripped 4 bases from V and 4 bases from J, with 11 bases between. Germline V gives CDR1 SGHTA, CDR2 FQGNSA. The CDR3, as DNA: TGTGCCAGCAGCTCCTGGGGCACGGGAAACACCATATATTTT. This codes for CASSSWGTGNTIYF.

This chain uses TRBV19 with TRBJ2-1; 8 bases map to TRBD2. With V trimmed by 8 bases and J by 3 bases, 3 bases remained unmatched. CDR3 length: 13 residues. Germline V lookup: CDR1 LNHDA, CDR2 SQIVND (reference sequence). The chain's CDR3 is CASGRGDYNEQFF. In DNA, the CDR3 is TGTGCCAGTGGGCGGGGGGACTACAATGAGCAGTTCTTC. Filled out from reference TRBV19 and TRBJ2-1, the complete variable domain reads DGGITQSPKYLFRKEGQNVTLSCEQNLNHDAMYWYRQDPGQGLRLIYYSQIVNDFQKGDIAEGYSVSREKKESFPLTVTSAQKNPTAFYLCASGRGDYNEQFFGPGTRLTVL.

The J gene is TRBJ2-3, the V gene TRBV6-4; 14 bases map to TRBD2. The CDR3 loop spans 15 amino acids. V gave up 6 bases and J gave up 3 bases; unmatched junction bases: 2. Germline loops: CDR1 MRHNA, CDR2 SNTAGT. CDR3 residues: CASSRTSGGTDTQYF. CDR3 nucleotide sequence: TGTGCCAGCAGCCGGACTAGCGGGGGGACAGATACGCAGTATTTT.

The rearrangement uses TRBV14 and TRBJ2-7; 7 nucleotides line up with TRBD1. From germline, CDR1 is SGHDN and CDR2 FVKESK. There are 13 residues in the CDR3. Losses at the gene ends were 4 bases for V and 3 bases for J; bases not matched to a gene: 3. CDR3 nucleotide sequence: TGTGCCAGCAGCCTGGGACAGTTCTACGAGCAGTACTTC. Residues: CASSLGQFYEQYF.

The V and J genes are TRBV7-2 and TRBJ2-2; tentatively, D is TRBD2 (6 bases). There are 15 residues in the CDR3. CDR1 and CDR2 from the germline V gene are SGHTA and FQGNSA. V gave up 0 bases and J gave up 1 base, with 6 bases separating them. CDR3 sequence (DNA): TGTGCCAGCAGCTTAGCGGGGGGGAACACCGGGGAGCTGTTTTTT. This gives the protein CASSLAGGNTGELFF.

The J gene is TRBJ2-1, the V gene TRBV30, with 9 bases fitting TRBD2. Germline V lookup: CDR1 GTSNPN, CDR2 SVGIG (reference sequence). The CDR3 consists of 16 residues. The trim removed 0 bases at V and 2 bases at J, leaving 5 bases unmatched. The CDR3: CAWSVPRLAAYNEQFF. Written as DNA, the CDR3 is TGTGCCTGGAGTGTACCAAGACTAGCGGCCTACAATGAGCAGTTCTTC.

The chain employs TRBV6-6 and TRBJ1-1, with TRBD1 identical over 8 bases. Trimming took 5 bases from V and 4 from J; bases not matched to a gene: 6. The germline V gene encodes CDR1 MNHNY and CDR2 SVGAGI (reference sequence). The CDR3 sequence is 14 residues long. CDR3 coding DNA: TGTGCCAGCAGTCCACAGGGGGATCGCACTGAAGCTTTCTTT. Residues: CASSPQGDRTEAFF.

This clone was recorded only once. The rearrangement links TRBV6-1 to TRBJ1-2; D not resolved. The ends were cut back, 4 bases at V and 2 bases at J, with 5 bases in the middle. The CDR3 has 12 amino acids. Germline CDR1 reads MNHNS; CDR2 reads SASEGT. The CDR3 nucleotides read TGTGCCAGCAGTGGACTGAACTATGGCTACACCTTC. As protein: CASSGLNYGYTF.

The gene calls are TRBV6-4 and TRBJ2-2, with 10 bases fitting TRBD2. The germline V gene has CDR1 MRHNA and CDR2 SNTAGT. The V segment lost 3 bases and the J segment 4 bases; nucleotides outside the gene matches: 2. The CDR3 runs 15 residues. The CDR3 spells CASSEAGGLTGELFF. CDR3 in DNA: TGTGCCAGCAGTGAAGCGGGGGGGCTCACCGGGGAGCTGTTTTTT.

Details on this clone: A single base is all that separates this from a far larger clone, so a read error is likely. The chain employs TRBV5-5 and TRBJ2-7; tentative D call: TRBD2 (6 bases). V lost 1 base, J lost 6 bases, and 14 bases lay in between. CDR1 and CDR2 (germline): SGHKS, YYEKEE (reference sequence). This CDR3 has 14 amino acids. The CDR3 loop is CASSLRGLDFEQYF. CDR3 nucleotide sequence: TGTGCCAGCAGCTTGCGGGGACTGGACTTCGAGCAGTACTTC.

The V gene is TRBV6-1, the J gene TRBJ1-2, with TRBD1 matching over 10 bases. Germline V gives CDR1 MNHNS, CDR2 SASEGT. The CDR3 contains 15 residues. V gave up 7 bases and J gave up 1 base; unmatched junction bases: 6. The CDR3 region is CASTTGTGVNYGYTF. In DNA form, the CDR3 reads TGTGCCAGCACCACCGGGACAGGGGTTAACTATGGCTACACCTTC.

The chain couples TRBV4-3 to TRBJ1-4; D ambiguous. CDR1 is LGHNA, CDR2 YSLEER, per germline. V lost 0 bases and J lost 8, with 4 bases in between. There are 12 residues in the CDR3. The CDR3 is CASSQDGEKLFF. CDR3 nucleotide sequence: TGCGCCAGCAGCCAAGACGGCGAAAAACTGTTTTTT.